The rows below give T cell receptor beta chains drawn from one sample of a study of early T cells in non-severe SARS-CoV-2 infection. Each CDR3 protein gets one entry after TCRdb re-called the 5' RACE reads with MiXCR. The table includes approximately 67,000 distinct CDR3 sequences, 8% to 9.5% detected once. Sample: whole blood. The receptors were gathered from an adult who was a healthcare worker with PCR-confirmed SARS-CoV-2 infection or an uninfected control (not recorded which). Each CDR3 is given with its conserved first and last residue. D genes are given only for firm matches. Clone sizes are given selectively: once, few, many, or a class where the clone is expanded.

v_call	cdr3_length	d_call	j_call	clone_size	cdr3_aa	cdr3_nt
TRBV27	14	NA	TRBJ1-1	many	CASSLSRANTEAFF	TGTGCCAGCAGTTTAAGTCGGGCGAACACTGAAGCTTTCTTT
TRBV5-4	13	NA	TRBJ1-2	NA	CASSPEDNYGYTF	TGTGCCAGCAGCCCCGAAGATAACTATGGCTACACCTTC
TRBV2	14	TRBD1	TRBJ1-4	few	CASSSGTGTEKLFF	TGTGCCAGCAGCTCCGGGACAGGGACCGAAAAACTGTTTTTT
TRBV21-1	16	NA	TRBJ2-2	few	CASSKDGGVTPGSCFF	NA
TRBV4-1	16	TRBD2	TRBJ2-1	many	CASSHMVAGGGDEQFF	TGCGCCAGCAGCCACATGGTAGCGGGAGGCGGGGATGAGCAGTTCTTC
TRBV20-1	16	TRBD2	TRBJ2-7	many	CSASAGLAGGAYEQYF	TGCAGTGCCTCTGCGGGACTAGCGGGAGGCGCCTACGAGCAGTACTTC
TRBV12-3/TRBV12-4	13	NA	TRBJ2-2	many	CASNTRLSGELFF	TGTGCCAGCAACACAAGGCTTTCCGGGGAGCTGTTTTTT
TRBV27	12	NA	TRBJ2-1	NA	CASSFHNNEQFF	TGTGCCAGCAGCTTTCACAACAATGAGCAGTTCTTC
TRBV5-1	15	NA	TRBJ2-2	NA	CASSLRDANTGELFF	TGCGCCAGCAGCTTGAGGGACGCTAACACCGGGGAGCTGTTTTTT
TRBV10-3	15	NA	TRBJ1-2	NA	CAISESVRDGYGYTF	TGTGCCATCAGTGAATCAGTCAGGGATGGGTATGGCTACACCTTC